The entry that follows covers one T cell receptor beta chain sequence. Its antigen is not identified. The protocol was immunoSEQ multiplex PCR, while the TCRdb copy is restricted to in-frame clones and leaves out a portion. The data hold more than 35,000 clones, with around 74% observed a single time. The data were obtained in a study of vaccination effects on CD4 cells after COVID-19. Background on the study: Participants were given two doses of BNT162b2 or mRNA-1273 vaccine.

ViraFEST used viral peptide pools to expand antigen-specific CD4+ T cells before sequencing. Having been cultured for ten to eleven days, the cells underwent CD4+ T cell isolation. Infection with SARS-CoV-2 occurred in the person between March and December 2020, and PCR confirmed it. This TCR derives from a human donor who had a prior SARS-CoV-2 infection. Specimen: CD4+ T cells from PBMCs cultured with a peptide pool, collected before COVID-19 vaccination.

The chain's CDR3 is CSGQVTEAFF. The DNA for the CDR3 is TGCAGCGGGCAGGTCACTGAAGCTTTCTTT. The rearrangement uses TRBV29-1 and TRBJ1-1; D gene ambiguous. CDR3 length equals 10 residues. The germline V gene encodes CDR1 SQVTM and CDR2 ANQGSEA. V lost 7 bases, J lost 4 bases, and 7 bases lay in between. Full variable domain (rest looked up from reference TRBV29-1 and TRBJ1-1): SAVISQKPSRDICQRGTSLTIQCQVDSQVTMMFWYRQQPGQSLTLIATANQGSEATYESGFVIDKFPISRPNLTFSTLTVSNMSPEDSSIYLCSGQVTEAFFGQGTRLTVV.